The source of this T cell receptor (beta chain) is a study of cytomegalovirus exposure and HLA in healthy donors. The study's findings and limits: An analysis that came later showed most CMV-associated TCR beta chains appearing HLA-restricted. CMV serostatus alone was available as immune exposure information.

On this clone: Its antigen is as yet unknown. Relative to the germline gene, one junction end is altered; a read error may explain this.

The CDR3 spans 12 residues. From germline, CDR1 is MNHNS and CDR2 SASEGT. A multiplex PCR was run with 60 Vbeta primers and 13 Jbeta primers. The repertoire was sequenced with immunoSEQ multiplex PCR; TCRdb's copy has only in-frame clones and lacks some. The profile shows roughly 78,000 clones, 55% to 75% of them singletons. The clonotype was recovered from a man aged 25-45 years in good health and CMV-seropositive. Material for sequencing was PBMCs. The chain carries TRBV6-1 and TRBJ2-7; 9 bases map to TRBD2. The CDR3 nucleotides read TGTGCCAGCAGTCCCCAACTAGCGGGTCTCAGGTTC. Amino acids: CASSPQLAGLRF.